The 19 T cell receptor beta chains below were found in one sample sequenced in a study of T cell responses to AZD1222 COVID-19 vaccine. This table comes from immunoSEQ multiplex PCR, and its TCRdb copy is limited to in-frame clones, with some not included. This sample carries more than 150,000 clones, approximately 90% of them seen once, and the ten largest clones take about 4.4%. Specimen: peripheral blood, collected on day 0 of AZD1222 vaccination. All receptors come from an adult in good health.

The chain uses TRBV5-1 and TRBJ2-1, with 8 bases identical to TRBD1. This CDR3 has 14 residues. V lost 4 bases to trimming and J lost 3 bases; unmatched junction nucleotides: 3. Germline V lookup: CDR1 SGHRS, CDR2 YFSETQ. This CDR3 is CASSPGQVYNEQFF. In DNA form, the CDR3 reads TGCGCCAGCAGCCCGGGACAGGTCTACAATGAGCAGTTCTTC.

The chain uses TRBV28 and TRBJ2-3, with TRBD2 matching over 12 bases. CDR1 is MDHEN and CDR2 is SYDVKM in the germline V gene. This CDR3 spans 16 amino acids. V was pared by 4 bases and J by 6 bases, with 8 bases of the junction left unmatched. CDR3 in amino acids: CASSSRTSGTPDTQYF. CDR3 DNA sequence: TGTGCCAGCAGTTCCCGGACTAGCGGGACGCCGGATACGCAGTATTTT.

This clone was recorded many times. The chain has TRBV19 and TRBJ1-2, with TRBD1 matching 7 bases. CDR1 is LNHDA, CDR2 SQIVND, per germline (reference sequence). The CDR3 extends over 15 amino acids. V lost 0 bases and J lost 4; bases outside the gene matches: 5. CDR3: CASSIDQGVGYGYTF. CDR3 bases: TGTGCCAGTAGTATAGACCAGGGGGTTGGCTATGGCTACACCTTC.

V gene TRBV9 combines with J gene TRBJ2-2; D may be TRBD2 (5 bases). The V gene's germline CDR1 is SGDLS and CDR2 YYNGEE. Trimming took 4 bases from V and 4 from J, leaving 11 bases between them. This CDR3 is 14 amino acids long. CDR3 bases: TGTGCCAGCAGCCCCGGACTCCTCACCGGGGAGCTGTTTTTT. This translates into CASSPGLLTGELFF.

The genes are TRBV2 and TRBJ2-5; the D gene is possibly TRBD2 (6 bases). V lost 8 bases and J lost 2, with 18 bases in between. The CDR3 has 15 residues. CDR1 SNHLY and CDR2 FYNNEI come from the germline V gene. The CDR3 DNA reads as TGTGCCAGCGGGGTGGTCACTGGGACTCAAGAGACCCAGTACTTC. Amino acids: CASGVVTGTQETQYF.

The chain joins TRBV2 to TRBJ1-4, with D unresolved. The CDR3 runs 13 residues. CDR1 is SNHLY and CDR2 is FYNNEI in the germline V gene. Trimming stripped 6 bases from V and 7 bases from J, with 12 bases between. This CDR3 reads CASRRTVFEKLFF. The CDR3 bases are TGTGCCAGCAGACGAACCGTGTTTGAAAAACTGTTTTTT.

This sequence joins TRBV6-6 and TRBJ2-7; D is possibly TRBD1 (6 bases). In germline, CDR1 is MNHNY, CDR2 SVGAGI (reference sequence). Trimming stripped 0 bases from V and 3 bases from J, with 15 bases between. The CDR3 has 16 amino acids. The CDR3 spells CASSYSPLQGHYEQYF. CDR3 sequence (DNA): TGTGCCAGCAGTTACTCACCCCTACAGGGACACTACGAGCAGTACTTC.

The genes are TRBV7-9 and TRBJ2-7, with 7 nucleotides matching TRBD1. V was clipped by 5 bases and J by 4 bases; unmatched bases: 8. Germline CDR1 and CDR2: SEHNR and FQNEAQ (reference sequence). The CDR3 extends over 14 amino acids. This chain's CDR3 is CASSRRDSPYEQYF. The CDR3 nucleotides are TGTGCCAGCAGCCGTCGGGACAGCCCATACGAGCAGTACTTC.

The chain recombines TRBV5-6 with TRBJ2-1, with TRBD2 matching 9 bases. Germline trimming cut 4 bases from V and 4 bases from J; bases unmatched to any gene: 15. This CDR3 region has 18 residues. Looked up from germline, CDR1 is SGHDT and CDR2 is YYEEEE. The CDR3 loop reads CASSGHEIAGVSYNEQFF. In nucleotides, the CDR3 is TGTGCCAGCAGCGGACATGAGATAGCGGGAGTCTCATACAATGAGCAGTTCTTC.

The CDR3 spells CASSQRDGANVLTF. CDR3 nucleotides: TGTGCCAGCAGCCAACGTGATGGGGCCAACGTCCTGACTTTC. This chain uses TRBV3-1 (or the pseudogene TRBV3-2) with TRBJ2-6; D is unclear. This CDR3 region has 14 residues. V gave up 2 bases and J gave up 3 bases, with 5 bases separating them. The germline V gene has CDR1 LGHDT and CDR2 YNNKEL (reference sequence).

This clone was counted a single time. The CDR3 bases are TGTGCCAGCAGCTTAGGTCAGGGGAACTATGGCTACACCTTC. Its translation is CASSLGQGNYGYTF. The rearrangement links TRBV7-9 to TRBJ1-2, with a tentative D call TRBD1 (6 bases). Per germline, CDR1 SEHNR and CDR2 FQNEAQ (reference sequence). Trimming stripped 1 base from V and 2 bases from J, with 8 bases between. The CDR3 runs to 14 residues.

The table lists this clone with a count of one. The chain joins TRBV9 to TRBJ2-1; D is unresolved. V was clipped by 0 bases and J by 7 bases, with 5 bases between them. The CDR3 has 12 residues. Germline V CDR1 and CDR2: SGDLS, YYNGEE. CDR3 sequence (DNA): TGTGCCAGCAGCGTAGAGGGAAATGAGCAGTTCTTC. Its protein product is CASSVEGNEQFF.

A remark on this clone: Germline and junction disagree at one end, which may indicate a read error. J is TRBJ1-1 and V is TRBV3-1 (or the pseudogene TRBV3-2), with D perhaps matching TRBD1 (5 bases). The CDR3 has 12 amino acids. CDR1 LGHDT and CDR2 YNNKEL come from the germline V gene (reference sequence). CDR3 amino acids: CASSQLSGQALF. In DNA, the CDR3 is TGTGCCAGCAGCCAGTTAAGTGGACAAGCTCTCTTT.

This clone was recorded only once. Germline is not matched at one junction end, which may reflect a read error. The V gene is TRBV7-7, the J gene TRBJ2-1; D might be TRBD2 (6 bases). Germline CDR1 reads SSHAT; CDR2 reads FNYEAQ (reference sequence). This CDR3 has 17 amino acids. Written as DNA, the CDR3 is TGTGCTAGCAGCGCTGGCGTCGGGACTCCCGGGGTATCTGAGCAGTTCTTC. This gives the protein CASSAGVGTPGVSEQFF.

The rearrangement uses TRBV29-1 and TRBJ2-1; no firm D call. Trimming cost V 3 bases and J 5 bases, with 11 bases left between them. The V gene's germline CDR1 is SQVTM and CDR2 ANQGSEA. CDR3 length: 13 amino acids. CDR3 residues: CSVEVASNNEQFF. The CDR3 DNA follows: TGCAGCGTTGAGGTGGCTTCTAACAATGAGCAGTTCTTC.

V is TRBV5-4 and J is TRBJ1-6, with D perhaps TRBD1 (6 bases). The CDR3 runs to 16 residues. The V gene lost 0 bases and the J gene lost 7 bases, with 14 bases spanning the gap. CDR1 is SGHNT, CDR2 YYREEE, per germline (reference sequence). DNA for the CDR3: TGTGCCAGCAGCTTGGGAGGGGGGCGGCACAATTCACCCCTCCACTTT. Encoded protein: CASSLGGGRHNSPLHF.

This chain's CDR3 is CASKRGNNNQPQHF. The CDR3 DNA sequence: TGTGCCAGCAAAAGGGGGAACAACAATCAGCCCCAGCATTTT. This chain joins TRBV6-5 and TRBJ1-5; a possible D gene is TRBD1 (6 bases). This CDR3 comprises 14 residues. The ends were cut back, 7 bases at V and 3 bases at J, with 13 bases in the middle. The germline V gene encodes CDR1 MNHEY and CDR2 SVGAGI.

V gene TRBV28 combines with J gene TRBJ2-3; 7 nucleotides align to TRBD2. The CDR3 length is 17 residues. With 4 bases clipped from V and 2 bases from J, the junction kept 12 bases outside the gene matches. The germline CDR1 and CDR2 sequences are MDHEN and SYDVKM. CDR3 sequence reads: CASSSPLGLLDTDTQYF. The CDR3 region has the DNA TGTGCCAGCAGTTCGCCCCTGGGACTACTCGACACAGATACGCAGTATTTT.

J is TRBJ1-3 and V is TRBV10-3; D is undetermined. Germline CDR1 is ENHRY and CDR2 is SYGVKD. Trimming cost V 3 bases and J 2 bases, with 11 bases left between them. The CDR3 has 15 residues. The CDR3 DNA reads TGTGCCATCAGTGATGCAGGCGTCGCTGGAAACACCATATATTTT. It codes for CAISDAGVAGNTIYF.